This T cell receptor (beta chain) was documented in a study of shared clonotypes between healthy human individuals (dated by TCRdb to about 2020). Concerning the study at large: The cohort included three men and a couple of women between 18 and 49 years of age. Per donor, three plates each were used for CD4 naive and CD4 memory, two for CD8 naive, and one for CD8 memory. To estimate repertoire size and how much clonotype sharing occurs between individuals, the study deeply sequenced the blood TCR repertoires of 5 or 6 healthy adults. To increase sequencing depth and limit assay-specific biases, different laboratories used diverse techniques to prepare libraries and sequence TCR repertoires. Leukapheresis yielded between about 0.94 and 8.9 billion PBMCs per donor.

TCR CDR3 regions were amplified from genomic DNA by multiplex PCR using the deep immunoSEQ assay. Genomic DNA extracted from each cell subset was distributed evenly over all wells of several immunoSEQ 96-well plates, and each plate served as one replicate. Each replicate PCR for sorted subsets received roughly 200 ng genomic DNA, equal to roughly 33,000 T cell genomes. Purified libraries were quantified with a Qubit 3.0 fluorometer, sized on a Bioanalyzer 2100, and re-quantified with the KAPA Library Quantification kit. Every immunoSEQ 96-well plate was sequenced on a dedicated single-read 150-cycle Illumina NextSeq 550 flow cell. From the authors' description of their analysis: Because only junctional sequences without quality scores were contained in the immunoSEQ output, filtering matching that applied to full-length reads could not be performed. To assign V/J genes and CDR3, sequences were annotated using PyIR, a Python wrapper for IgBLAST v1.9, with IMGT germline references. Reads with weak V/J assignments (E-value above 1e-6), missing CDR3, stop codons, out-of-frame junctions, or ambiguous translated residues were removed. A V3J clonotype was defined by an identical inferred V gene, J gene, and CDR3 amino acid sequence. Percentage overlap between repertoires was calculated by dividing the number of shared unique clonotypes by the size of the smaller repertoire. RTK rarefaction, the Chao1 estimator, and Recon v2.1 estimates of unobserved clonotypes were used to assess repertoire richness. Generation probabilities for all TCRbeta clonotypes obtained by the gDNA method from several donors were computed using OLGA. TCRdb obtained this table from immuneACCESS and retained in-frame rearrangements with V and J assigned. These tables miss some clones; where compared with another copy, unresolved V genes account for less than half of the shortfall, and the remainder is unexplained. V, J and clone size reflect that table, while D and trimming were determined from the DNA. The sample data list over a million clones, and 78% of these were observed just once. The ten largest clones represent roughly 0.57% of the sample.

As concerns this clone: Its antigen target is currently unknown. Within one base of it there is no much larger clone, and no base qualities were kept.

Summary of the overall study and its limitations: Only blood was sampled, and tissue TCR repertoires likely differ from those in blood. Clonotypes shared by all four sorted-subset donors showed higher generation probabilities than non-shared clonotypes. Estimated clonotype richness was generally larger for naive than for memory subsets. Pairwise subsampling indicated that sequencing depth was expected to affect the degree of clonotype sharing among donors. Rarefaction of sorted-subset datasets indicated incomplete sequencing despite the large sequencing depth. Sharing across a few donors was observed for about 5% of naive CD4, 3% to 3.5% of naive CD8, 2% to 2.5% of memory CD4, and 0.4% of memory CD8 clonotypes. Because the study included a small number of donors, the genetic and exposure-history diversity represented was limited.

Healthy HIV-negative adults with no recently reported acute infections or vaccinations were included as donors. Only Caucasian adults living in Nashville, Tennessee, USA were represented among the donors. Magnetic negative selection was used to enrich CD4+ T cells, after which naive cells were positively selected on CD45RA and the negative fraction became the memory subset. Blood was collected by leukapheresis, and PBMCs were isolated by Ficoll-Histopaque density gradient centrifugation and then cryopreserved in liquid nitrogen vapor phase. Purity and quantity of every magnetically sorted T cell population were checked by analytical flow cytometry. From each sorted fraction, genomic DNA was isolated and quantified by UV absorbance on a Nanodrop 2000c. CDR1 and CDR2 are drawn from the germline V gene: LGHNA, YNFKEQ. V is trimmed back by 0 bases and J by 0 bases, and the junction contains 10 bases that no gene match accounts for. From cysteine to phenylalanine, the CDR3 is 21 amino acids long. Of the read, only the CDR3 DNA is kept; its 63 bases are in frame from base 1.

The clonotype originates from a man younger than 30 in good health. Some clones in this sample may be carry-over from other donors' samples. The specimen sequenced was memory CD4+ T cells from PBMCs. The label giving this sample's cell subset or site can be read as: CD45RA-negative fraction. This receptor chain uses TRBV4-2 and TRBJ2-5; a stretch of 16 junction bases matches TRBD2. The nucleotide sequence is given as TGTGCCAGCAGCCAAGATTATTCGGGACTAGCGGGAGGGGCTAACCAAGAGACCCAGTACTTC. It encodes CASSQDYSGLAGGANQETQYF.